These 15 T cell receptor beta chains share one sample of origin, sequenced in a study of a mutant IDH1 vaccine in newly diagnosed glioma. Described time point: baseline, week 1 (first vaccination visit). Treatment of the sample: pre-vaccination baseline after standard-of-care therapy. Sequenced by immunoSEQ multiplex PCR; TCRdb stores in-frame clones only, minus some. The table records approximately 54,000 clones, approximately 80% of them present only once. Sequences were derived from PBMCs, sampled from a glioma patient treated with radiotherapy, temozolomide or both. The receptors come from a man in his late teens or twenties with glioma.

V and J are TRBV29-1 and TRBJ1-5, with D perhaps TRBD1 (6 bases). V lost 5 bases and J 5 bases, leaving 13 bases between the germline ends. CDR1 is SQVTM and CDR2 is ANQGSEA in the germline V gene. The CDR3 loop spans 13 amino acids. CDR3 bases: TGCAGCGTTACAGGGTCGGCGGATCAGCCCCAGCATTTT. This translates into CSVTGSADQPQHF. Supplemented by reference TRBV29-1 and TRBJ1-5, the full variable domain reads SAVISQKPSRDICQRGTSLTIQCQVDSQVTMMFWYRQQPGQSLTLIATANQGSEATYESGFVIDKFPISRPNLTFSTLTVSNMSPEDSSIYLCSVTGSADQPQHFGDGTRLSIL.

V is TRBV10-3 and J is TRBJ1-5; D is uncertain. V shed 0 bases and J shed 3 bases, with 12 bases lying between them. The V gene's germline CDR1 is ENHRY and CDR2 SYGVKD. CDR3 length equals 16 residues. The CDR3 DNA reads as TGTGCCATCAGTGAGTCGAGGGCAGGATACAATCAGCCCCAGCATTTT. Translation gives CAISESRAGYNQPQHF.

V usage is TRBV4-3 and J usage is TRBJ2-2; D may be TRBD1 (5 bases). Trimming cost V 6 bases and J 5 bases, with 13 bases left between them. The CDR3 runs to 14 residues. Germline lookup yields CDR1 LGHNA and CDR2 YSLEER. The CDR3 sequence: CASSQRAGTGELFF. CDR3 coding DNA: TGCGCCAGCAGTCAAAGAGCAGGGACCGGGGAGCTGTTTTTT.

This clone is a singleton in its sample. This chain links TRBV6-1 with TRBJ1-2; tentatively, D is TRBD1 (5 bases). The CDR3 spans 16 residues. Germline-derived CDR1 and CDR2 are MNHNS and SASEGT. With 4 bases removed from V and 0 bases from J, the gap between germline ends came to 15 bases. This CDR3 is CASSGRNRNANYGYTF. The CDR3 DNA reads as TGTGCCAGCAGTGGGAGAAACAGGAATGCTAACTATGGCTACACCTTC.

The genes are TRBV9 and TRBJ1-4; TRBD1 agrees at 7 bases. Germline-derived CDR1 and CDR2 are SGDLS and YYNGEE. This CDR3 contains 15 residues. After removal of 0 bases from V and 8 bases from J, the junction contained 7 bases not matched to a gene. CDR3 sequence (DNA): TGTGCCAGCAGCGTAGGTTACAGGGGTAGCGAAAAACTGTTTTTT. It translates to CASSVGYRGSEKLFF.

The chain links TRBV7-9 to TRBJ2-1; D is perhaps TRBD1 (5 bases). Germline V CDR1 and CDR2: SEHNR, FQNEAQ (reference sequence). V was pared by 5 bases and J by 8 bases, with 13 bases between. The CDR3 is made up of 13 amino acids. The DNA of the CDR3 is TGTGCCAGCAGCCCACGATCAGGGTATGAGCAGTTCTTC. Translation gives CASSPRSGYEQFF.

The chain employs TRBV25-1 and TRBJ1-2; 8 bases match TRBD1. CDR1 MGHDK and CDR2 SYGVNS come from the germline V gene. J gave up 6 bases and V 4 bases, and 4 bases lay outside the gene matches. CDR3 length: 13 residues. CDR3 bases: TGTGCCAGCAGTGTCGCGGACAGGGATGGCTACACCTTC. Translation: CASSVADRDGYTF.

The chain is built from TRBV4-1 and TRBJ1-3; tentatively, D is TRBD1 (5 bases). The CDR3 is 14 residues long. Germline CDR1 is MGHRA and CDR2 is YSYEKL. V was trimmed by 5 bases and J by 0 bases, leaving 8 bases between them. CDR3 region: CASSVQDSGNTIYF. The DNA of the CDR3 is TGCGCCAGCAGCGTACAGGACTCTGGAAACACCATATATTTT.

CDR3: CATSIPGQGSYGYGYTF. CDR3 coding DNA: TGTGCCACCAGCATTCCGGGACAGGGCAGTTACGGCTATGGCTACACCTTC. The rearrangement uses TRBV15 and TRBJ1-2; 9 nucleotides align to TRBD1. The germline CDR1 and CDR2 sequences are LNHNV and YYDKDF (reference sequence). This CDR3 is 17 amino acids long. Trimming took 4 bases from V and 4 from J; bases not matched to a gene: 13.

The chain has TRBV2 and TRBJ2-3; D unresolved. Trimming removed 2 bases from V and 2 bases from J, with 11 bases in between. Germline V CDR1 and CDR2: SNHLY, FYNNEI. The CDR3 runs 15 residues. This CDR3 reads CASSESQFPTDTQYF. The DNA of the CDR3 is TGTGCCAGCAGTGAAAGTCAGTTCCCCACAGATACGCAGTATTTT.

This clone was seen only a few times. The chain carries TRBV4-1 and TRBJ1-3; D ambiguous. The CDR3 totals 16 residues. Looked up from germline, CDR1 is MGHRA and CDR2 is YSYEKL. V lost 0 bases to trimming and J lost 1 base, with 10 bases between them. In DNA form, the CDR3 reads TGCGCCAGCAGCCAAGATTCCGGAGGGTCTGGAAACACCATATATTTT. Translation gives CASSQDSGGSGNTIYF.

V usage is TRBV25-1 and J usage is TRBJ2-7; possible D gene TRBD1, 5 bases. The CDR3 covers 12 residues. Trimming removed 4 bases from V and 2 bases from J, with 6 bases in between. CDR1 is MGHDK and CDR2 is SYGVNS in the germline V gene. The CDR3 sequence is CASSVGAYEQYF. DNA of the CDR3: TGTGCCAGCAGTGTAGGGGCCTACGAGCAGTACTTC.

CDR3 DNA sequence: TGTGCCAGCAGTCCGGACAGGTACAATGAGCAGTTCTTC. It specifies CASSPDRYNEQFF. This chain uses TRBV14 with TRBJ2-1; 7 bases map to TRBD1. Germline V gene sequence: CDR1 SGHDN, CDR2 FVKESK. The CDR3 has 13 amino acids. After removal of 6 bases from V and 4 bases from J, the junction contained 3 bases not matched to a gene.

This chain joins TRBV27 and TRBJ1-6, with no clear D. Looked up from germline, CDR1 is MNHEY and CDR2 is SMNVEV (reference sequence). Trimming stripped 3 bases from V and 5 bases from J, with 14 bases between. The CDR3 totals 16 residues. The CDR3 DNA follows: TGTGCCAGCAGTTTTCTAGACATCGGGCATAATTCACCCCTCCACTTT. Encoded protein: CASSFLDIGHNSPLHF.

The chain joins TRBV5-1 to TRBJ1-2, with D hard to call. CDR1 SGHRS and CDR2 YFSETQ come from the germline V gene. Trimming left V 1 base short and J 2 bases short, with 6 bases between. CDR3 length: 13 amino acids. The CDR3 DNA sequence: TGCGCCAGCAGCTTGTCGTTGAACTATGGCTACACCTTC. It codes for CASSLSLNYGYTF.